This T cell receptor (beta chain) is drawn from a study of monozygotic twins with inflammatory bowel disease. Germline lookup yields CDR1 MNHEY and CDR2 SVGAGI. The CDR3 is made up of 19 amino acids. Input per TCR library consisted of around 3,700 ng of total RNA. UMIs with a 6-nucleotide sample barcode were added by template switching. TCRdb re-called the 5' RACE reads and gives one entry per CDR3 protein, without DNA. This table holds fewer than 400,000 distinct CDR3 sequences. This chain joins TRBV6-5 and TRBJ2-1; with no DNA, the TCRdb D assignment of TRBD2 cannot be verified. The TCR was taken from a human donor with ulcerative colitis or Crohn's disease, or a healthy co-twin of an affected twin (not recorded which). Material for sequencing was blood. The CDR3: CASSYLLLEAGGTNNEQFF.